This T cell receptor (beta chain) was captured in a study of shared clonotypes between healthy human individuals. The assay was carried out at the deep level. The data were produced by immunoSEQ multiplex PCR, yet TCRdb's version contains in-frame clones alone and is incomplete. The sample lists about 680,000 clones, less than 80% occurring once. Study-level points and caveats: It was the non-shared clonotypes that had lower generation probabilities than clonotypes shared by all four donors. Naive subsets tended to show greater estimated richness than memory subsets.

The split of CD4+ cells yielded CD45RA+ naive and CD45RA-negative memory subsets. About this clone: Its antigen is undetermined.

Trimming removed 0 bases from V and 0 bases from J, with 13 bases in between. From germline, CDR1 is SGHDT and CDR2 YYEEEE. CDR3 length equals 17 residues. Sequenced: memory CD4+ T cells sorted from blood. Subset denoted: CD45RA-negative fraction. This chain links TRBV5-6 with TRBJ1-3; D gene uncertain. This TCR derives from a woman under 40 in good health. The DNA of the CDR3 is TGTGCCAGCAGCTTGGGCCGTGTAGGATCCTCTGGAAACACCATATATTTT. This encodes CASSLGRVGSSGNTIYF.